The 5 T cell receptor beta chains in this list originate from one sample, sequenced in a study of blood T cell repertoires in COVID-19. Produced via immunoSEQ multiplex PCR; TCRdb's table is partial and in-frame only. This table has roughly 200,000 clones, approximately 80% appearing once. The specimen sequenced was peripheral blood. These receptors were obtained from a woman aged 80 or older with COVID-19, enrolled during active disease.

V and J are TRBV5-1 and TRBJ2-5, with a tentative D call TRBD2 (6 bases). There are 14 residues in the CDR3. Trimming stripped 1 base from V and 2 bases from J, with 9 bases between. CDR1 is SGHRS and CDR2 is YFSETQ in the germline V gene. CDR3 bases: TGCGCCAGCAGCTTGCTCCTAGCGCAAGAGACCCAGTACTTC. Its protein is CASSLLLAQETQYF. The full variable domain, its missing parts supplied by reference TRBV5-1 and TRBJ2-5, is KAGVTQTPRYLIKTRGQQVTLSCSPISGHRSVSWYQQTPGQGLQFLFEYFSETQRNKGNFPGRFSGRQFSNSRSEMNVSTLELGDSALYLCASSLLLAQETQYFGPGTRLLVL.

This clone was picked up a small number of times. The J gene is TRBJ1-2, the V gene TRBV9; no definite D call. CDR1 is SGDLS and CDR2 is YYNGEE in the germline V gene. Trimming cost V 1 base and J 6 bases, with 19 bases left between them. The CDR3 has 16 amino acids. CDR3 loop: CASSVREAGSKDGYTF. CDR3 bases: TGTGCCAGCAGCGTAAGGGAGGCGGGTTCCAAGGATGGCTACACCTTC.

This sequence joins TRBV5-1 and TRBJ1-1, with 8 nucleotides matching TRBD1. In germline, CDR1 is SGHRS, CDR2 YFSETQ. With V trimmed by 6 bases and J by 2 bases, 12 bases remained unmatched. The CDR3 extends over 16 amino acids. The chain's CDR3 is CASKNTGGHQNTEAFF. CDR3 sequence (DNA): TGCGCCAGCAAGAACACAGGGGGACACCAAAACACTGAAGCTTTCTTT. Filled out from reference TRBV5-1 and TRBJ1-1, the complete variable domain reads KAGVTQTPRYLIKTRGQQVTLSCSPISGHRSVSWYQQTPGQGLQFLFEYFSETQRNKGNFPGRFSGRQFSNSRSEMNVSTLELGDSALYLCASKNTGGHQNTEAFFGQGTRLTVV.

The chain links TRBV18 to TRBJ2-7; 8 positions match TRBD2. There are 16 residues in the CDR3. V lost 2 bases, J lost 1 base, and 7 bases stayed unmatched. Germline CDR1 and CDR2: KGHSH and LQKENI. The CDR3 sequence is CASSPEGGTRSYEQYF. CDR3 sequence (DNA): TGTGCCAGCTCACCAGAGGGAGGGACTAGGTCCTACGAGCAGTACTTC.

The chain recombines TRBV11-2 with TRBJ2-2; 8 nucleotides agree with TRBD2. CDR1 is SGHAT and CDR2 is FQNNGV in the germline V gene. Trimming took 2 bases from V and 4 from J; bases not matched to a gene: 3. CDR3 size: 15 residues. Written as DNA, the CDR3 is TGTGCCAGCAGCTTACGGGGGGGCCCCACCGGGGAGCTGTTTTTT. This codes for CASSLRGGPTGELFF.